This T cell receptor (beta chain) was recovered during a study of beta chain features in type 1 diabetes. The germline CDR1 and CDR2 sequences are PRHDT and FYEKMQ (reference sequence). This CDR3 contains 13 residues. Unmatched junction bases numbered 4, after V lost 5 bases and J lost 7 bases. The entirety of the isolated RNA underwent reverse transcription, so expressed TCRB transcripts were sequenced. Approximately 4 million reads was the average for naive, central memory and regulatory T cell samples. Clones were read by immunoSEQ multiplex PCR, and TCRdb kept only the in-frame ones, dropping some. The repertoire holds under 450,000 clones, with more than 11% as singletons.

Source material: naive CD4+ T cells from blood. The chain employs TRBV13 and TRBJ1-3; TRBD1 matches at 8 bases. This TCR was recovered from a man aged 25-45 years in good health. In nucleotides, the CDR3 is TGTGCCAGCAGCCTCCGGGACAGGAACACCATATATTTT. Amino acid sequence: CASSLRDRNTIYF.